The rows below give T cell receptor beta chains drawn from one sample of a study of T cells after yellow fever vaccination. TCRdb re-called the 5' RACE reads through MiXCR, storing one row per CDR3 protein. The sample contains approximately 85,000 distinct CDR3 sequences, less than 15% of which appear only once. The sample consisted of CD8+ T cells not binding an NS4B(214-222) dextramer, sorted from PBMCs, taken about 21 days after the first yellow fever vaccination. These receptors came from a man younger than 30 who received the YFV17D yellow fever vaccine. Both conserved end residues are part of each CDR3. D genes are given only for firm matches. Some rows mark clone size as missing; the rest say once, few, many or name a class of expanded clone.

CDR3aa: CATSSVLQGNEQFF
CDR3nt: TGTGCCACCAGCAGTGTACTACAGGGCAATGAGCAGTTCTTC
v_gene: TRBV15
abundance: few
j_gene: TRBJ2-1
d_gene: .

CDR3aa: CASSQGTLPPSYEQYF
CDR3nt: TGCGCCAGCAGCCAAGGGACTCTACCCCCCTCCTACGAGCAGTACTTC
v_gene: TRBV4-3
abundance: .
j_gene: TRBJ2-7
d_gene: .

CDR3aa: CASSQDLGLQETQYF
CDR3nt: TGCGCCAGCAGCCAAGATCTGGGGCTCCAAGAGACCCAGTACTTC
v_gene: TRBV4-3
abundance: many
j_gene: TRBJ2-5
d_gene: .

CDR3aa: CASSQDSTGGPYGYTF
CDR3nt: TGCGCCAGCAGCCAAGATTCAACCGGGGGCCCCTATGGCTACACCTTC
v_gene: TRBV4-3
abundance: few
j_gene: TRBJ1-2
d_gene: .

CDR3aa: CAFTTNRETDTQYF
CDR3nt: TGTGCCTTTACCACGAACAGGGAAACAGATACGCAGTATTTT
v_gene: TRBV10-3
abundance: many
j_gene: TRBJ2-3
d_gene: .

CDR3aa: CASSLRLAGRDTDTQYF
CDR3nt: TGTGCCAGCAGCCTAAGACTAGCGGGGAGAGACACAGATACGCAGTATTTT
v_gene: TRBV4-2
abundance: .
j_gene: TRBJ2-3
d_gene: TRBD2

CDR3aa: CASSLGPGNTEAFF
CDR3nt: TGTGCCAGCAGCTTGGGTCCCGGGAACACTGAAGCTTTCTTT
v_gene: TRBV11-2
abundance: many
j_gene: TRBJ1-1
d_gene: .

CDR3aa: CASSYSLGNQPQHF
CDR3nt: TGTGCCAGCAGTTACTCACTGGGCAATCAGCCCCAGCATTTT
v_gene: TRBV6-5
abundance: .
j_gene: TRBJ1-5
d_gene: .

CDR3aa: CASSPNLAGVQETQYF
CDR3nt: TGTGCCAGCAGCCCTAACCTAGCGGGGGTGCAAGAGACCCAGTACTTC
v_gene: TRBV13
abundance: few
j_gene: TRBJ2-5
d_gene: TRBD2

CDR3aa: CASSYRDSYEQYF
CDR3nt: TGTGCCAGCAGCTACAGGGATTCCTACGAGCAGTACTTC
v_gene: TRBV7-6
abundance: .
j_gene: TRBJ2-7
d_gene: .

CDR3aa: CASSLWSTDTQYF
CDR3nt: TGTGCCAGCAGCTTATGGTCCACAGATACGCAGTATTTT
v_gene: TRBV11-2
abundance: .
j_gene: TRBJ2-3
d_gene: .

CDR3aa: CASSSDGGLEETQYF
CDR3nt: TGTGCCAGCAGCTCCGACGGGGGGCTAGAGGAGACCCAGTACTTC
v_gene: TRBV6-2/TRBV6-3
abundance: .
j_gene: TRBJ2-5
d_gene: .

CDR3aa: CASSQVSWVPNTGELFF
CDR3nt: TGCGCCAGCAGCCAAGTGAGTTGGGTGCCGAACACCGGGGAGCTGTTTTTT
v_gene: TRBV4-3
abundance: few
j_gene: TRBJ2-2
d_gene: .

CDR3aa: CASRGLDPGQGLYGYTF
CDR3nt: TGTGCCAGCAGGGGGTTAGACCCGGGACAGGGGTTATACGGCTACACCTTC
v_gene: TRBV6-1
abundance: .
j_gene: TRBJ1-2
d_gene: TRBD1

CDR3aa: CASSPGQGGKNIQYF
CDR3nt: TGTGCCAGCAGTCCTGGACAGGGAGGCAAAAACATTCAGTACTTC
v_gene: TRBV12-3/TRBV12-4
abundance: .
j_gene: TRBJ2-4
d_gene: TRBD1

CDR3aa: CATSRVELRQGSQYF
CDR3nt: TGTGCCACCAGCAGAGTCGAACTTCGCCAAGGGTCCCAGTACTTC
v_gene: TRBV15
abundance: medium-sized
j_gene: TRBJ2-5
d_gene: .

CDR3aa: CASSLYNSPLHF
CDR3nt: TGTGCCAGCAGCCTATATAATTCACCCCTCCACTTT
v_gene: TRBV7-9
abundance: .
j_gene: TRBJ1-6
d_gene: .

CDR3aa: CASRLSEDSHQETQYF
CDR3nt: TGTGCCAGCAGGCTCTCCGAGGACAGCCACCAAGAGACCCAGTACTTC
v_gene: TRBV27
abundance: .
j_gene: TRBJ2-5
d_gene: .

CDR3aa: CSAARHRGRNEQFF
CDR3nt: TGCAGTGCTGCAAGGCACAGGGGGCGGAATGAGCAGTTCTTC
v_gene: TRBV20-1
abundance: few
j_gene: TRBJ2-1
d_gene: TRBD1

CDR3aa: CASSLNSWGPPGQETQYF
CDR3nt: TGCGCCAGCAGCTTGAATTCCTGGGGGCCGCCCGGCCAAGAGACCCAGTACTTC
v_gene: TRBV5-1
abundance: .
j_gene: TRBJ2-5
d_gene: .

CDR3aa: CAISEGGNTIYF
CDR3nt: TGTGCCATCAGCGAGGGGGGAAACACCATATATTTT
v_gene: TRBV10-3
abundance: .
j_gene: TRBJ1-3
d_gene: .

CDR3aa: CASVNTPRGGGETKSTDTQYF
CDR3nt: TGTGCTAGTGTCAACACACCCCGGGGAGGGGGGGAAACTAAAAGCACAGATACGCAGTATTTT
v_gene: TRBV12-5
abundance: .
j_gene: TRBJ2-3
d_gene: .

CDR3aa: CASSEILGVNTEAFF
CDR3nt: TGTGCCAGCAGTGAAATCTTAGGGGTGAACACTGAAGCTTTCTTT
v_gene: TRBV2
abundance: few
j_gene: TRBJ1-1
d_gene: .

CDR3aa: CASAPGGNYGYTF
CDR3nt: TGTGCCAGCGCCCCAGGTGGTAACTATGGCTACACCTTC
v_gene: TRBV7-9
abundance: .
j_gene: TRBJ1-2
d_gene: .

CDR3aa: CASSGGILSGANVLTF
CDR3nt: TGTGCCAGCAGCGGCGGCATTCTCTCTGGGGCCAACGTCCTGACTTTC
v_gene: TRBV9
abundance: few
j_gene: TRBJ2-6
d_gene: .

CDR3aa: CSASRGLAGGYNEQFF
CDR3nt: TGCAGTGCTAGTCGGGGACTAGCGGGGGGATACAATGAGCAGTTCTTC
v_gene: TRBV20-1
abundance: few
j_gene: TRBJ2-1
d_gene: TRBD2

CDR3aa: CASSSSGGGNSPLHF
CDR3nt: TGTGCCAGCAGCTCTAGCGGGGGTGGTAATTCACCCCTCCACTTT
v_gene: TRBV7-9
abundance: few
j_gene: TRBJ1-6
d_gene: .

CDR3aa: CATSGLAGGPNEQFF
CDR3nt: TGTGCCACCAGCGGACTAGCGGGGGGGCCGAATGAGCAGTTCTTC
v_gene: TRBV15
abundance: .
j_gene: TRBJ2-1
d_gene: TRBD2

CDR3aa: CASSPRVSGRNTEGQYF
CDR3nt: TGTGCCAGCAGCCCCCGGGTGTCGGGCAGGAATACCGAAGGGCAGTACTTC
v_gene: TRBV7-8
abundance: .
j_gene: TRBJ2-7
d_gene: .

CDR3aa: CASSLDGGADEQYF
CDR3nt: TGTGCCAGCAGCTTAGACGGGGGGGCGGACGAGCAGTACTTC
v_gene: TRBV7-2
abundance: few
j_gene: TRBJ2-7
d_gene: TRBD2

CDR3aa: CASSVNAGEITSTDTQYF
CDR3nt: TGCGCCAGCAGTGTTAATGCGGGGGAGATTACTAGCACAGATACGCAGTATTTT
v_gene: TRBV10-2
abundance: few
j_gene: TRBJ2-3
d_gene: TRBD2

CDR3aa: CSCGQVGGYEQYF
CDR3nt: TGCAGCTGTGGACAGGTCGGGGGCTACGAGCAGTACTTC
v_gene: TRBV29-1
abundance: .
j_gene: TRBJ2-7
d_gene: .

CDR3aa: CAWSVSSGQPQHF
CDR3nt: TGTGCCTGGAGTGTAAGCAGCGGACAGCCCCAGCATTTT
v_gene: TRBV30
abundance: few
j_gene: TRBJ1-5
d_gene: .

CDR3aa: CASSDNSGANVLTF
CDR3nt: TGTGCCAGCAGTGACAACTCTGGGGCCAACGTCCTGACTTTC
v_gene: TRBV6-4
abundance: medium-sized
j_gene: TRBJ2-6
d_gene: .

CDR3aa: CSARDQRGLYEQYF
CDR3nt: TGCAGTGCTAGAGATCAGCGGGGACTTTACGAGCAGTACTTC
v_gene: TRBV20-1
abundance: .
j_gene: TRBJ2-7
d_gene: TRBD2

CDR3aa: CASSQMGLTSSYNEQFF
CDR3nt: TGTGCCAGCAGCCAAATGGGACTAACGAGCTCCTACAATGAGCAGTTCTTC
v_gene: TRBV16
abundance: few
j_gene: TRBJ2-1
d_gene: TRBD2

CDR3aa: CASSLLWGANVLTF
CDR3nt: TGCGCCAGCAGCCTCTTATGGGGGGCCAACGTCCTGACTTTC
v_gene: TRBV4-1
abundance: .
j_gene: TRBJ2-6
d_gene: .

CDR3aa: CASSWEALAGREQFF
CDR3nt: TGTGCCAGCAGCTGGGAGGCATTAGCGGGGAGGGAGCAGTTCTTC
v_gene: TRBV7-8
abundance: .
j_gene: TRBJ2-1
d_gene: TRBD2

CDR3aa: CASSFSGGGYEQYF
CDR3nt: TGTGCCAGCAGCTTCTCAGGAGGAGGTTACGAGCAGTACTTC
v_gene: TRBV7-2
abundance: few
j_gene: TRBJ2-7
d_gene: .

CDR3aa: CASLKEGGNEKLFF
CDR3nt: TGTGCCAGCCTTAAGGAGGGTGGTAATGAAAAACTGTTTTTT
v_gene: TRBV7-9
abundance: many
j_gene: TRBJ1-4
d_gene: .

CDR3aa: CASSLGGTPYEQYF
CDR3nt: TGTGCCAGCAGTTTAGGGGGAACCCCCTACGAGCAGTACTTC
v_gene: TRBV27
abundance: few
j_gene: TRBJ2-7
d_gene: .

CDR3aa: CATSRSRGQGTEAFF
CDR3nt: TGTGCCACCAGCAGATCAAGGGGACAGGGCACTGAAGCTTTCTTT
v_gene: TRBV15
abundance: .
j_gene: TRBJ1-1
d_gene: TRBD1

CDR3aa: CASSPPPIGGKVEQFF
CDR3nt: TGTGCCAGCAGCCCCCCCCCCATTGGGGGAAAGGTTGAGCAGTTCTTC
v_gene: TRBV7-4
abundance: few
j_gene: TRBJ2-1
d_gene: .

CDR3aa: CASEIGQGNQPQHF
CDR3nt: TGTGCCAGCGAAATTGGACAGGGCAATCAGCCCCAGCATTTT
v_gene: TRBV7-8
abundance: .
j_gene: TRBJ1-5
d_gene: TRBD1

CDR3aa: CASSLVGGPGNEQFF
CDR3nt: TGTGCCAGCAGCTTGGTCGGGGGGCCGGGCAATGAGCAGTTCTTC
v_gene: TRBV5-4
abundance: .
j_gene: TRBJ2-1
d_gene: .

CDR3aa: CASRGWTGKETQYF
CDR3nt: TGTGCCAGCAGGGGTTGGACAGGGAAGGAGACCCAGTACTTC
v_gene: TRBV7-9
abundance: few
j_gene: TRBJ2-5
d_gene: TRBD1

CDR3aa: CASSDGQGAHNEQFF
CDR3nt: TGTGCCAGCAGCGACGGACAGGGGGCACACAATGAGCAGTTCTTC
v_gene: TRBV9
abundance: few
j_gene: TRBJ2-1
d_gene: TRBD1

CDR3aa: CASSLAFRGGNTEAFF
CDR3nt: TGTGCCAGCAGCTTAGCGTTTAGGGGCGGGAACACTGAAGCTTTCTTT
v_gene: TRBV7-6
abundance: .
j_gene: TRBJ1-1
d_gene: .

CDR3aa: CAISLSLVNTEAFF
CDR3nt: TGTGCCATCAGTTTATCCCTAGTGAACACTGAAGCTTTCTTT
v_gene: TRBV12-3/TRBV12-4
abundance: .
j_gene: TRBJ1-1
d_gene: .

CDR3aa: CASRKLGGGGEETQYF
CDR3nt: TGCGCCAGCCGAAAACTGGGCGGGGGGGGAGAAGAGACCCAGTACTTC
v_gene: TRBV5-1
abundance: few
j_gene: TRBJ2-5
d_gene: TRBD2

CDR3aa: CASSPRIVLPGGYTF
CDR3nt: TGTGCCAGCAGTCCCCGGATCGTCCTACCTGGGGGCTACACCTTC
v_gene: TRBV2
abundance: few
j_gene: TRBJ1-2
d_gene: .

CDR3aa: CASGRLGADTQYF
CDR3nt: TGCGCCAGCGGCCGCCTAGGGGCGGATACGCAGTATTTT
v_gene: TRBV5-1
abundance: few
j_gene: TRBJ2-3
d_gene: .

CDR3aa: CASSRDRASSNEQFF
CDR3nt: TGTGCCAGCAGCCGGGACAGGGCCTCATCCAATGAGCAGTTCTTC
v_gene: TRBV4-2
abundance: .
j_gene: TRBJ2-1
d_gene: TRBD1